The 24 T cell receptor beta chains reported below all come from one sample, sequenced in a study of T cell responses to AZD1222 COVID-19 vaccine. Method: immunoSEQ multiplex PCR; TCRdb's copy keeps in-frame clones and lacks some. This sample has 150,000 to 160,000 clones, with roughly nine tenths found just once. The sample here was peripheral blood, taken on day 0 of MenACWY control vaccination. The receptors stem from an adult in good health.

The V and J genes are TRBV9 and TRBJ1-5; no clear D gene. Trimming left V 4 bases short and J 6 bases short, with 11 bases between. The CDR3 runs 13 residues. The germline CDR1 and CDR2 sequences are SGDLS and YYNGEE. The CDR3 region has the DNA TGTGCCAGCAGCCCCGACGTGACTCAGCCCCAGCATTTT. It is translated as CASSPDVTQPQHF.

This clone came up once. The chain links TRBV27 to TRBJ1-2; D is ambiguous. CDR1 and CDR2 (germline): MNHEY, SMNVEV (reference sequence). The CDR3 totals 11 residues. Between the trimmed V and J ends, which lost 5 bases and 8 bases, there was a span of 9 bases. For the CDR3, the DNA is TGTGCCAGCAGTGGGTCTTCGGGCTACACCTTC. Its protein is CASSGSSGYTF.

The gene calls are TRBV6-5 and TRBJ1-2, with unresolved D. CDR1 is MNHEY and CDR2 is SVGAGI in the germline V gene. Trimming stripped 4 bases from V and 8 bases from J, with 17 bases between. The CDR3 is 14 amino acids. The CDR3 spells CASSSANGIGGYTF. The CDR3 DNA reads TGTGCCAGCAGTTCCGCGAACGGGATTGGAGGCTACACCTTC.

The J gene is TRBJ1-4, the V gene TRBV3-1 (or the pseudogene TRBV3-2); D ambiguous. This CDR3 spans 12 amino acids. V lost 7 bases and J 4 bases, leaving 7 bases between the germline ends. Germline V gene data show CDR1 as LGHDT and CDR2 as YNNKEL (reference sequence). The CDR3 DNA is TGTGCCAGCAAACACGGTAATGAAAAACTGTTTTTT. The encoded protein is CASKHGNEKLFF.

DNA of the CDR3: TGTGCCAGCATAAGGCAAGAGACCCAGTACTTC. Translated: CASIRQETQYF. The rearrangement joins TRBV21-1 to TRBJ2-5. TRBV21-1 is noted as a pseudogene. This CDR3 contains 11 residues.

By share of the sample, this clone is medium-sized. This chain joins TRBV7-9 and TRBJ1-1; 7 bases agree with TRBD1. The germline V gene has CDR1 SEHNR and CDR2 FQNEAQ (reference sequence). The V gene end was trimmed by 4 bases and the J gene end by 6 bases; junction bases not matched to a gene: 11. The CDR3 runs to 15 residues. This CDR3 is CASSSHTTTGPEAFF. The CDR3 region has the DNA TGTGCCAGCAGCTCCCACACCACGACAGGGCCTGAAGCTTTCTTT.

The V and J genes are TRBV5-1 and TRBJ2-5; TRBD1 is a possible D gene (6 bases). CDR3 length equals 15 residues. Germline assignment: CDR1 SGHRS and CDR2 YFSETQ. V was pared by 0 bases and J by 2 bases, with 11 bases between. The CDR3 DNA reads as TGCGCCAGCAGCTTGGTAGGGGGTCTTCAAGAGACCCAGTACTTC. It codes for CASSLVGGLQETQYF.

This clone was picked up a small number of times. The chain recombines TRBV30 with TRBJ2-7; D remains ambiguous. Germline-derived CDR1 and CDR2 are GTSNPN and SVGIG (reference sequence). V was pared by 0 bases and J by 12 bases, with 12 bases between. This CDR3 contains 11 residues. The CDR3 DNA sequence: TGTGCCTGGAGTGTACAAGTTAAGTGGTACTTC. As protein: CAWSVQVKWYF.

The gene calls are TRBV19 and TRBJ2-1; perhaps TRBD2 as D (6 bases). Germline V gene lookup returns CDR1 LNHDA and CDR2 SQIVND (reference sequence). Trimming removed 3 bases at V and 0 bases at J, with 9 bases between. The CDR3 is 15 amino acids. The chain's CDR3 is CASSIGRDSYNEQFF. In DNA, the CDR3 is TGTGCCAGTAGTATCGGGCGGGACTCCTACAATGAGCAGTTCTTC.

Here the CDR3 DNA reads TGTGCCAGCAGCTCCTGGACTCCCTCGAGCTCCTACAATGAGCAGTTCTTC. Its protein is CASSSWTPSSSYNEQFF. This rearrangement joins TRBV7-6 to TRBJ2-1, with D perhaps TRBD2 (5 bases). Deletions cut 4 bases from V and 0 bases from J, with 16 bases between. From germline, CDR1 is SGHVS and CDR2 FNYEAQ. This CDR3 region has 17 residues.

The chain carries TRBV30 and TRBJ1-2; D gene unclear. The germline V gene has CDR1 GTSNPN and CDR2 SVGIG (reference sequence). CDR3 length equals 14 residues. Trimming shortened V by 3 bases and J by 8 bases, and 19 bases separated the two germline ends. Written as DNA, the CDR3 is TGTGCCTGGAGCTCTACGGCCCGACTTGGGGGCTACACCTTC. Amino acids: CAWSSTARLGGYTF.

This sequence joins TRBV9 and TRBJ2-7; 10 nucleotides match TRBD2. J gave up 7 bases and V 3 bases, and 13 bases lay outside the gene matches. Looked up from germline, CDR1 is SGDLS and CDR2 is YYNGEE. There are 16 residues in the CDR3. The CDR3 DNA reads as TGTGCCAGCAGCGGGGGAGCTAGCGGGGGAGAAGGAGAGCAGTACTTC. Protein: CASSGGASGGEGEQYF.

The genes are TRBV11-2 and TRBJ2-3, with 10 positions matching TRBD2. With 5 bases clipped from V and 3 bases from J, the junction kept 11 bases outside the gene matches. The CDR3 loop spans 17 amino acids. The germline gives CDR1 SGHAT, CDR2 FQNNGV. The CDR3, as DNA: TGTGCCAGCAGCCTCCGAGCGGGGGGGCGTCTTACAGATACGCAGTATTTT. Protein sequence: CASSLRAGGRLTDTQYF.

The V gene is TRBV29-1, the J gene TRBJ2-1; 8 bases line up with TRBD2. The CDR3 length is 14 residues. J lost 10 bases, V lost 2 bases, and 10 bases had no gene match. CDR1 and CDR2 from the germline V gene are SQVTM and ANQGSEA. The CDR3 bases are TGCAGCGTTGAATTTACTAGCGGCGGGGACGAGCAGTTCTTC. Its translation: CSVEFTSGGDEQFF.

The chain combines TRBV6-5 with TRBJ1-6; D is ambiguous. This CDR3 comprises 14 residues. Germline-derived CDR1 and CDR2 are MNHEY and SVGAGI. Trimming pared 7 bases from V and 4 bases from J, leaving 11 bases between. In DNA form, the CDR3 reads TGTGCCAGCAAGGCGGACCCATATAATTCACCCCTCCACTTT. Residues: CASKADPYNSPLHF.

The chain joins TRBV11-2 to TRBJ1-3; D unclear. Germline-derived CDR1 and CDR2 are SGHAT and FQNNGV. The CDR3 has 15 amino acids. V shed 8 bases and J shed 0 bases, with 14 bases lying between them. The CDR3 nucleotides are TGTGCCAGCGGAGCCGGGGTCCTCTCTGGAAACACCATATATTTT. It specifies CASGAGVLSGNTIYF.

The gene calls are TRBV2 and TRBJ1-3; tentatively, D is TRBD1 (6 bases). The CDR3 consists of 18 residues. CDR1 and CDR2 from the germline V gene are SNHLY and FYNNEI. The V end was cut by 10 bases, the J end by 4 bases, with 29 bases between. CDR3: CATPENGTPLLKGNTIYF. Written as DNA, the CDR3 is TGTGCCACCCCCGAAAACGGGACACCACTTCTGAAGGGAAACACCATATATTTT.

The chain joins TRBV19 to TRBJ2-1; TRBD2 matches at 13 bases. This CDR3 comprises 15 residues. With 6 bases clipped from V and 3 bases from J, the junction kept 2 bases outside the gene matches. Germline lookup yields CDR1 LNHDA and CDR2 SQIVND (reference sequence). The DNA for the CDR3 is TGTGCCAGTAGACGGACTAGCGGGAGCTACAATGAGCAGTTCTTC. Amino acid sequence: CASRRTSGSYNEQFF. Looking up the rest from reference TRBV19 and TRBJ2-1 gives the full variable domain: DGGITQSPKYLFRKEGQNVTLSCEQNLNHDAMYWYRQDPGQGLRLIYYSQIVNDFQKGDIAEGYSVSREKKESFPLTVTSAQKNPTAFYLCASRRTSGSYNEQFFGPGTRLTVL.

V and J are TRBV5-5 and TRBJ2-1; TRBD1 or TRBD2 may be the D gene (5 bases each). Germline-derived CDR1 and CDR2 are SGHKS and YYEKEE (reference sequence). The CDR3 loop spans 16 amino acids. Trimming pared 0 bases from V and 6 bases from J, leaving 16 bases between. Here the CDR3 DNA reads TGTGCCAGCAGCTTGGTCGGGGCCCTTGGGTTCAATGAGCAGTTCTTC. This gives the protein CASSLVGALGFNEQFF.

CDR3 nucleotides: TGTGCCAGCAGCGTAAGGTCCCTCCCCACAGATACGCAGTATTTT. This translates into CASSVRSLPTDTQYF. The rearrangement joins TRBV9 to TRBJ2-3; no clear D. Trimming left V 1 base short and J 2 bases short, with 11 bases between. CDR1 is SGDLS, CDR2 YYNGEE, per germline. The CDR3 totals 15 residues.

This clone was seen only a few times. The V gene is TRBV6-2 or TRBV6-3, the J gene TRBJ2-7; D is unresolved. Trimming stripped 2 bases from V and 3 bases from J, with 8 bases between. The length of the CDR3 is 13 residues. Germline CDR1 and CDR2: MNHEY and SVGEGT. CDR3 sequence: CASSYPLGYEQYF. The CDR3 DNA is TGTGCCAGCAGTTACCCCCTCGGCTACGAGCAGTACTTC.

The V and J genes are TRBV4-2 and TRBJ2-1; 7 positions match TRBD2. The germline gives CDR1 LGHNA, CDR2 YNFKEQ. This CDR3 has 16 residues. Germline trimming cut 3 bases from V and 4 bases from J; bases unmatched to any gene: 9. CDR3 residues: CASSHSGRGDYNEQFF. The CDR3 DNA reads TGTGCCAGCAGCCATTCGGGCCGGGGGGATTACAATGAGCAGTTCTTC.

This chain links TRBV18 with TRBJ1-4; D not resolved. With 3 bases removed from V and 0 bases from J, the gap between germline ends came to 14 bases. The germline gives CDR1 KGHSH, CDR2 LQKENI. CDR3 length: 17 residues. Here the CDR3 DNA reads TGTGCCAGCTCACCTTTCTCGAGGGTTGCAACTAATGAAAAACTGTTTTTT. As protein: CASSPFSRVATNEKLFF.

The V gene is TRBV5-4, the J gene TRBJ2-1, with D tentatively TRBD2 (5 bases). The V gene's germline CDR1 is SGHNT and CDR2 YYREEE (reference sequence). V shed 9 bases and J shed 2 bases, with 15 bases lying between them. This CDR3 has 14 amino acids. CDR3 protein: CATAGSVTYNEQFF. CDR3 sequence (DNA): TGTGCCACCGCGGGTAGCGTTACCTACAATGAGCAGTTCTTC.